The 26 T cell receptor beta chains reported below all come from one sample, sequenced in a study of T cells after yellow fever vaccination. TCRdb passed the 5' RACE reads through MiXCR, listing each CDR3 protein once. Here the sample spans about 74,000 distinct CDR3 sequences, about 6.6% being singletons. Sequencing used CD8+ T cells sorted from PBMCs, obtained less than 6 days after the first yellow fever vaccination. All receptors come from a man younger than 35 who received the YFV17D yellow fever vaccine.

This clonotype came up many times. J is TRBJ1-6 and V is TRBV21-1. TRBV21-1 is annotated as a pseudogene. The CDR3 is made up of 14 amino acids. The CDR3 nucleotides read TGTGCCAGCAGCACAGTGAAACATAATTCACCCCTCCACTTT. Its translation: CASSTVKHNSPLHF.

The table lists this clonotype with many counts. V gene TRBV4-3 combines with J gene TRBJ2-1; D is tentatively TRBD1 or TRBD2 (6 bases each). V was clipped by 0 bases and J by 0 bases, with 9 bases between them. This CDR3 spans 16 amino acids. Germline lookup yields CDR1 LGHNA and CDR2 YSLEER. The CDR3 spells CASSQDRGHSYNEQFF. In DNA, the CDR3 is TGCGCCAGCAGCCAAGATCGGGGGCACTCCTACAATGAGCAGTTCTTC.

J is TRBJ2-3 and V is TRBV28; D may be TRBD2 (5 bases). CDR1 and CDR2 from the germline V gene are MDHEN and SYDVKM. V was pared by 3 bases and J by 2 bases, with 15 bases between. The CDR3 runs 16 residues. CDR3: CASSFNSGVFTDTQYF. CDR3 in DNA: TGTGCCAGCAGTTTCAATTCCGGGGTTTTCACAGATACGCAGTATTTT.

The chain employs TRBV7-2 and TRBJ2-4; D perhaps matches TRBD2 (6 bases). The CDR3 sequence is 17 residues long. Trimming left V 4 bases short and J 2 bases short, with 18 bases between. Germline loops: CDR1 SGHTA, CDR2 FQGNSA. The CDR3 here is CASSSPGLPPPKNIQYF. In nucleotides, the CDR3 is TGTGCCAGCAGCTCTCCGGGACTCCCTCCCCCCAAAAACATTCAGTACTTC.

This clonotype was seen a handful of times. V gene TRBV5-1 combines with J gene TRBJ2-7, with D perhaps assigned TRBD1 or TRBD2 (5 bases each). The germline CDR1 and CDR2 sequences are SGHRS and YFSETQ. This CDR3 is built from 17 residues. V shed 0 bases and J shed 5 bases, with 21 bases lying between them. CDR3 in DNA: TGCGCCAGCAGCTTGGAAGGCCGGGACGACCTATTCGACGAGCAGTACTTC. Protein sequence: CASSLEGRDDLFDEQYF.

This clonotype occurred a few times. The J gene is TRBJ2-3, the V gene TRBV19; D uncertain. Trimming left V 3 bases short and J 2 bases short, with 6 bases between. The germline V gene has CDR1 LNHDA and CDR2 SQIVND (reference sequence). This CDR3 is 13 amino acids long. The CDR3 region has the DNA TGTGCCAGTAGTATTTTACCCACAGATACGCAGTATTTT. This translates into CASSILPTDTQYF. Filled out from reference TRBV19 and TRBJ2-3, the complete variable domain reads DGGITQSPKYLFRKEGQNVTLSCEQNLNHDAMYWYRQDPGQGLRLIYYSQIVNDFQKGDIAEGYSVSREKKESFPLTVTSAQKNPTAFYLCASSILPTDTQYFGPGTRLTVL.

This clonotype has a handful of counts. This chain connects TRBV7-9 to TRBJ2-1; D is possibly TRBD2 (5 bases). This CDR3 has 16 residues. V was pared by 5 bases and J by 0 bases, with 14 bases between. Germline V gene data show CDR1 as SEHNR and CDR2 as FQNEAQ (reference sequence). The CDR3 reads CASSPGRGLSYNEQFF. For the CDR3, the DNA is TGTGCCAGCAGCCCCGGACGCGGACTCTCCTACAATGAGCAGTTCTTC.

This clonotype has a handful of counts. A read error may be the cause here, since a much bigger clone is one base away. As DNA, the CDR3 is TGTGCCAGCAGTGAAGTAGCGGGGGGGCCAGAGACCCAGTACTTC. Translating gives CASSEVAGGPETQYF. The rearrangement joins TRBV6-1 to TRBJ2-5; the match to TRBD2 covers 11 bases. Germline CDR1 MNHNS, CDR2 SASEGT. The CDR3 is 15 amino acids. The J segment lost 4 bases and the V segment lost 1 base, leaving 2 bases of the junction unmatched.

This clonotype was counted only a few times. The V gene is TRBV6-5, the J gene TRBJ2-7; D might be TRBD1 (5 bases). Trimming removed 0 bases at V and 7 bases at J, with 13 bases between. The CDR3 runs to 14 residues. CDR1 and CDR2 (germline): MNHEY, SVGAGI. The CDR3 region has the DNA TGTGCCAGCAGTTACTCGCCAGGACAAGGGGAGCAGTACGTC. Its translation: CASSYSPGQGEQYV.

There are many counts of this clonotype. V gene TRBV7-9 combines with J gene TRBJ2-3; 7 positions agree with TRBD1. Losses at the gene ends were 5 bases for V and 4 bases for J; bases not matched to a gene: 12. The CDR3 is 16 residues long. Per germline, CDR1 SEHNR and CDR2 FQNEAQ (reference sequence). The CDR3 DNA reads as TGTGCCAGCAGCGCAACTGACAGGGCAGGGCCAGATACGCAGTATTTT. Translated: CASSATDRAGPDTQYF.

This clonotype was found a few times. This sequence joins TRBV6-5 and TRBJ2-7; 8 nucleotides line up with TRBD1. The germline V gene encodes CDR1 MNHEY and CDR2 SVGAGI. The CDR3 is 16 residues long. V lost 0 bases to trimming and J lost 5 bases; unmatched junction nucleotides: 9. Here the CDR3 reads CASSYSGTGRIDEQYF. In DNA, the CDR3 is TGTGCCAGCAGTTACTCGGGGACAGGTAGAATTGACGAGCAGTACTTC.

This clonotype was recorded many times. This CDR3 is CASSFPRDRGLLETQYF. CDR3 DNA sequence: TGTGCCAGCAGTTTCCCCCGGGACAGGGGGCTATTGGAGACCCAGTACTTC. The chain employs TRBV6-2 or TRBV6-3 and TRBJ2-5, with 12 bases matching TRBD1. Germline V lookup: CDR1 MNHEY, CDR2 SVGEGT. The CDR3 totals 17 residues. The J segment lost 5 bases and the V segment lost 4 bases, leaving 11 bases of the junction unmatched.

This clonotype was recorded many times. The chain joins TRBV10-3 to TRBJ2-7; 8 bases are a match to TRBD1. Germline lookup yields CDR1 ENHRY and CDR2 SYGVKD. After removal of 0 bases from V and 3 bases from J, the junction contained 4 bases not matched to a gene. The CDR3 is 15 residues long. The CDR3 sequence: CAISESRGRSYEQYV. CDR3 DNA: TGTGCCATCAGTGAGTCCAGGGGGCGCAGCTACGAGCAGTACGTC.

V is TRBV12-3 or TRBV12-4 and J is TRBJ2-7, with 8 bases matching TRBD1. V trimming: 5 bases; J trimming: 4 bases; junction bases outside the gene matches: 7. The CDR3 covers 14 residues. The DNA of the CDR3 is TGTGCCAGCAGTCCAGGGGGCGCTCAGTACGAGCAGTACTTC. Protein product: CASSPGGAQYEQYF.

The chain is built from TRBV6-2 or TRBV6-3 and TRBJ1-5; no firm D call. From germline, CDR1 is MNHEY and CDR2 SVGEGT. This CDR3 has 13 residues. V lost 7 bases, J lost 6 bases, and 13 bases lay in between. CDR3 sequence (DNA): TGTGCCAGCACTCACGGTGGTTTTCAGCCCCAGCATTTT. Amino acid sequence: CASTHGGFQPQHF.

The chain is built from TRBV27 and TRBJ2-7; D unclear. Germline CDR1 and CDR2: MNHEY and SMNVEV (reference sequence). V was clipped by 0 bases and J by 6 bases, with 12 bases between them. This CDR3 contains 14 residues. The CDR3 here is CASSLSSSTPEQYV. CDR3 bases: TGTGCCAGCAGTTTATCGTCCAGTACCCCCGAGCAGTACGTC.

This clonotype was counted ten times or more. This chain uses TRBV2 with TRBJ2-7, with a weak D call TRBD1 (5 bases). Trimming removed 1 base at V and 3 bases at J, with 7 bases between. The germline V gene has CDR1 SNHLY and CDR2 FYNNEI. The CDR3 loop spans 13 amino acids. CDR3 protein: CASSEEGIYEQYV. CDR3 coding DNA: TGTGCCAGCAGTGAAGAGGGGATCTACGAGCAGTACGTC.

Points on this clonotype: This clone may be a read error of a much larger clone one base away. The J gene is TRBJ1-1, the V gene TRBV6-5; TRBD1 is a possible D gene (5 bases). The CDR3 runs to 12 residues. In germline, CDR1 is MNHEY, CDR2 SVGAGI. V was trimmed by 8 bases and J by 4 bases, leaving 11 bases between them. The CDR3 protein is CASGGGVTEAFF. The CDR3 nucleotides are TGTGCCAGCGGTGGGGGGGTCACTGAAGCTTTCTTT.

This clonotype came up a few times. This chain uses TRBV27 with TRBJ2-1; D unresolved. The CDR3 runs to 11 residues. V lost 5 bases and J lost 4, with 3 bases in between. The V gene's germline CDR1 is MNHEY and CDR2 SMNVEV (reference sequence). The CDR3 is CASSRYNEQFF. The DNA of the CDR3 is TGTGCCAGCAGTCGGTACAATGAGCAGTTCTTC.

This clonotype has more than one count but fewer than ten. V is TRBV9 and J is TRBJ2-1, with 8 bases matching TRBD2. CDR1 SGDLS and CDR2 YYNGEE come from the germline V gene. The CDR3 spans 15 residues. V shed 3 bases and J 13 bases; nucleotides not matched to a gene: 15. In DNA, the CDR3 is TGTGCCAGCAGCGGGCACGGGGGGGCGGGGGATCGACAGTTCTTC. This codes for CASSGHGGAGDRQFF. The whole variable domain, remainder taken from reference TRBV9 and TRBJ2-1, is DSGVTQTPKHLITATGQRVTLRCSPRSGDLSVYWYQQSLDQGLQFLIQYYNGEERAKGNILERFSAQQFPDLHSELNLSSLELGDSALYFCASSGHGGAGDRQFFGPGTRLTVL.

Only a few counts were recorded for this clonotype. This chain joins TRBV12-3 or TRBV12-4 and TRBJ1-1; no definite D call. The CDR3 has 16 amino acids. Trimming cost V 3 bases and J 4 bases, with 18 bases left between them. The CDR3 protein is CASSLLEVSVGTEAFF. The CDR3, as DNA: TGTGCCAGCAGTTTGTTGGAGGTTTCAGTAGGCACTGAAGCTTTCTTT.

This clonotype turned up a few times. This rearrangement joins TRBV4-1 to TRBJ2-7; TRBD1 matches at 7 bases. Germline CDR1 reads MGHRA; CDR2 reads YSYEKL. Unmatched junction bases numbered 8, after V lost 4 bases and J lost 5 bases. The CDR3 runs 14 residues. In nucleotides, the CDR3 is TGCGCCAGCAGCCGTACTAGACAGGGCCACGAGCAGTACTTC. This encodes CASSRTRQGHEQYF.

CDR3 sequence reads: CATSGLPGQGVTDTQYF. In nucleotides, the CDR3 is TGTGCCACCAGTGGCCTCCCGGGACAGGGGGTCACAGATACGCAGTATTTT. The rearrangement joins TRBV24-1 to TRBJ2-3; 11 bases align to TRBD1. The germline CDR1 and CDR2 sequences are KGHDR and SFDVKD. This CDR3 comprises 17 residues. The junction had 8 bases not matched to a gene; V was cut back by 5 bases and J by 2 bases.

There are many counts of this clonotype. The V call is TRBV27, the J call TRBJ2-2; D uncertain. V lost 10 bases and J lost 5, with 14 bases in between. The CDR3 totals 13 residues. The V gene's germline CDR1 is MNHEY and CDR2 SMNVEV (reference sequence). CDR3 nucleotide sequence: TGTGCCACCATTTCTCCGGATACCGGGGAGCTGTTTTTT. Translation gives CATISPDTGELFF.

This clonotype has ten or more counts. The V call is TRBV4-1, the J call TRBJ1-5; TRBD1 aligns across 11 bases. The germline V gene encodes CDR1 MGHRA and CDR2 YSYEKL. V trimming: 1 base; J trimming: 1 base; junction bases outside the gene matches: 0. The CDR3 has 16 residues. The CDR3 reads CASSQGTGGSNQPQHF. The CDR3 region has the DNA TGCGCCAGCAGCCAAGGGACAGGGGGCAGCAATCAGCCCCAGCATTTT.

This clonotype was recorded many times. As DNA, the CDR3 is TGTGCCAGCAGCTGGGGCTCTGGAAACACCATATATTTT. It yields the protein CASSWGSGNTIYF. The chain recombines TRBV11-2 with TRBJ1-3, with no clear D. The CDR3 has 13 residues. V lost 4 bases and J 0 bases, leaving 4 bases between the germline ends. In germline, CDR1 is SGHAT, CDR2 FQNNGV.